The 8 T cell receptor beta chains listed next were all sequenced from one sample in a study of a mutant IDH1 vaccine in newly diagnosed glioma. Time point described: baseline, week 1 (first vaccination visit). The treatment denotes: pre-vaccination baseline after standard-of-care therapy. The repertoire was sequenced with immunoSEQ multiplex PCR; TCRdb's copy has only in-frame clones and lacks some. This table holds about 88,000 clones, about 80% found once. Sequencing used PBMCs, obtained from a glioma patient treated with radiotherapy, temozolomide or both. These receptors came from a man aged 35-49 years with glioma. Some clones in this sample may be carry-over from other donors' samples.

As DNA, the CDR3 is TGCGCCAGCAGCCAGGGGGGATTGGACACCGGGGAGCTGTTTTTT. This encodes CASSQGGLDTGELFF. The V and J genes are TRBV4-1 and TRBJ2-2, with a possible D match to TRBD2 (6 bases). V lost 3 bases and J lost 3, with 11 bases in between. From germline, CDR1 is MGHRA and CDR2 YSYEKL. The length of the CDR3 is 15 residues.

The V call is TRBV5-6, the J call TRBJ2-1; D call uncertain. Germline CDR1 SGHDT, CDR2 YYEEEE. Trimming removed 0 bases from V and 5 bases from J, with 18 bases in between. The CDR3 consists of 17 residues. Written as DNA, the CDR3 is TGTGCCAGCAGCTTGGGACTGGACCCAAGGGCGAACAATGAGCAGTTCTTC. Its protein product is CASSLGLDPRANNEQFF. Based on the CDR3 plus reference TRBV5-6 and TRBJ2-1, the full variable domain is DAGVTQSPTHLIKTRGQQVTLRCSPKSGHDTVSWYQQALGQGPQFIFQYYEEEERQRGNFPDRFSGHQFPNYSSELNVNALLLGDSALYLCASSLGLDPRANNEQFFGPGTRLTVL.

This rearrangement joins TRBV18 to TRBJ1-2, with D maybe TRBD1 (6 bases). Germline CDR1 is KGHSH and CDR2 is LQKENI. There are 13 residues in the CDR3. V was shortened by 3 bases and J by 3 bases, with 8 bases between the two germline ends. CDR3 sequence reads: CASSPDRDYGYTF. The DNA for the CDR3 is TGTGCCAGCTCACCGGACAGAGACTATGGCTACACCTTC.

The chain recombines TRBV7-9 with TRBJ1-2; D uncertain. The CDR3 has 12 residues. CDR1 SEHNR and CDR2 FQNEAQ come from the germline V gene (reference sequence). The V gene lost 5 bases and the J gene lost 7 bases, with 11 bases spanning the gap. For the CDR3, the DNA is TGTGCCAGCAGCAAGGCAGTCTCTGGCTACACCTTC. It is translated as CASSKAVSGYTF.

This clone occurred once. The chain combines TRBV5-6 with TRBJ2-7, with TRBD1 as a possible D gene (6 bases). The length of the CDR3 is 17 residues. CDR1 and CDR2 (germline): SGHDT, YYEEEE. Trimming stripped 4 bases from V and 5 bases from J, with 25 bases between. The CDR3 nucleotides are TGTGCCAGCAGCAACCCACCATTCAACAGGGAAGGGAACGAGCAGTACTTC. Translation gives CASSNPPFNREGNEQYF.

The J gene is TRBJ2-7, the V gene TRBV19; D may be TRBD2 (5 bases). The germline gives CDR1 LNHDA, CDR2 SQIVND (reference sequence). The CDR3 sequence is 15 residues long. V was trimmed by 6 bases and J by 7 bases, leaving 22 bases between them. CDR3 coding DNA: TGTGCCAGTAGCCCCTCTGAGAGACGGGGTGGGGAGCAGTACTTC. This translates into CASSPSERRGGEQYF.

The rearrangement links TRBV30 to TRBJ1-2; D not certain. Trimming removed 3 bases from V and 0 bases from J, with 11 bases in between. This CDR3 is built from 14 residues. The germline V gene has CDR1 GTSNPN and CDR2 SVGIG (reference sequence). The CDR3: CAWRARGANYGYTF. CDR3 DNA: TGTGCCTGGAGGGCCCGCGGGGCTAACTATGGCTACACCTTC.

The chain uses TRBV10-3 and TRBJ1-2, with 7 bases identical to TRBD1. After removal of 4 bases from V and 8 bases from J, the junction contained 1 base not matched to a gene. Germline CDR1 reads ENHRY; CDR2 reads SYGVKD. The CDR3 runs to 11 residues. CDR3 in DNA: TGTGCCATCAGTGGGGACAGAGGCTACACCTTC. Translated, it gives CAISGDRGYTF.